This TCR beta chain comes out of a study of T cells in Graves' hyperthyroidism and ophthalmopathy. Study-level points and caveats: Among clonotypes expanded in thyroid above 0.001, most were also found in blood.

The hyperthyroidism patients had all been newly diagnosed, and their disease duration was under 2 months. Their ages ranged from 18 to 65 years. A patient was excluded if there was uncontrolled infection, other autoimmune disease, pregnancy or lactation. From RNA transcripts, TCR beta CDR3 regions were amplified. Using the HTBI primer set, a first-round RT-PCR was run on the TCR CDR3. Each CDR3 protein is one row after TCRdb ran MiXCR on the multiplex PCR reads. This table has more than 350,000 distinct CDR3 sequences, roughly a sixth appearing once. This clonotype was counted many times. What it binds is unknown. The sequencing sample was made of blood. The sequence was collected from a woman younger than 45 with Graves' hyperthyroidism that later progressed to Graves' ophthalmopathy.

The CDR3 bases are TGTGCCAGCAGCTCGCATGGGACTAGTATCTATGAGCAGTTCTTC. Its protein product is CASSSHGTSIYEQFF. V and J are TRBV28 and TRBJ2-1; 8 bases agree with TRBD2. Germline lookup yields CDR1 MDHEN and CDR2 SYDVKM. V lost 6 bases, J lost 8 bases, and 12 bases stayed unmatched. CDR3 length equals 15 residues.